The present T cell receptor (beta chain) was sequenced within a study of T cells in Graves' hyperthyroidism and ophthalmopathy. RNA transcripts served as the template for amplifying TCR beta CDR3 regions. During a first-round RT-PCR of the TCR CDR3, the HTBI primer set was used. From the multiplex PCR reads, TCRdb called clonotypes with MiXCR, one entry per CDR3 protein. This sample carries roughly 280,000 distinct CDR3 sequences, 17% of them seen once, and the ten largest clones take over 45%. CDR3 length equals 14 residues. Germline V gene lookup returns CDR1 MNHNS and CDR2 SASEGT. J gave up 9 bases and V 4 bases, and 7 bases lay outside the gene matches. At least ten counts were recorded for this clonotype.

The sequence was collected from a woman aged 55-75 years with Graves' ophthalmopathy. The chain carries TRBV6-1 and TRBJ2-1; TRBD1 matches at 9 bases. Sequenced: blood. CDR3 nucleotides: TGTGCCAGCAGTGGGGGACAGGGATGGGTTGAGCAGTTCTTC. Encoded protein: CASSGGQGWVEQFF.